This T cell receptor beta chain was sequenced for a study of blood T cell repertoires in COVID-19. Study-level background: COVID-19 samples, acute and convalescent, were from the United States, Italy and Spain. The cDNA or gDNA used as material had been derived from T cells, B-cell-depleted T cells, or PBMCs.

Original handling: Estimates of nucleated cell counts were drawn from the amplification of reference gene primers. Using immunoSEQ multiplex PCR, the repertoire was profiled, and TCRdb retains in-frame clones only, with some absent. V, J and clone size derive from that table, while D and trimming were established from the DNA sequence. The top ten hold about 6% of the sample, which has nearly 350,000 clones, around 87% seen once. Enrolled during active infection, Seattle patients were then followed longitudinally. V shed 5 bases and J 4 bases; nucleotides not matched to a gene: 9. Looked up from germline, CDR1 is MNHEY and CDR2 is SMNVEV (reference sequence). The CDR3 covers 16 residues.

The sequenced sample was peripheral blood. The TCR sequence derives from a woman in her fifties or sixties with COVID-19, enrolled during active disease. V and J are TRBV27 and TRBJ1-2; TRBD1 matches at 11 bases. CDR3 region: CASSPGDRGFGYGYTF. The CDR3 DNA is TGTGCCAGCAGTCCTGGGGACAGGGGGTTTGGCTATGGCTACACCTTC.